These 22 T cell receptor beta chains originate from one sample sequenced in a study of cytomegalovirus exposure and HLA in healthy donors. Amplification used 60 Vbeta primers and 13 Jbeta primers. Profiled with immunoSEQ multiplex PCR; TCRdb holds only in-frame clones, not every one. The sample contains roughly 200,000 clones, over 60% of which appear only once. Sequencing was carried out using PBMCs. The receptors derive from a young man in good health and CMV-seronegative.

This clone appeared a few times. The chain employs TRBV5-1 and TRBJ2-1, with D unresolved. The CDR3 loop spans 14 amino acids. CDR1 is SGHRS and CDR2 is YFSETQ in the germline V gene. V lost 5 bases to trimming and J lost 6 bases, with 15 bases between them. The CDR3 DNA sequence: TGCGCCAGCAGTTATTTGTCGAGGAGCAATGAGCAGTTCTTC. As protein: CASSYLSRSNEQFF.

The chain combines TRBV28 with TRBJ1-2; D is possibly TRBD1 (5 bases). Germline CDR1 reads MDHEN; CDR2 reads SYDVKM. Trimming pared 7 bases from V and 3 bases from J, leaving 21 bases between. CDR3 length equals 16 residues. The CDR3 bases are TGTGCCAGCAACCCATGGACCGGTGGACATCACTATGGCTACACCTTC. Translating it yields CASNPWTGGHHYGYTF.

CDR3 bases: TGCGCCAGCAGCTTTCAGGGCCCCTACAATGAGCAGTTCTTC. Translated, it gives CASSFQGPYNEQFF. The chain joins TRBV5-1 to TRBJ2-1; possibly TRBD1 for D (5 bases). The V gene's germline CDR1 is SGHRS and CDR2 YFSETQ. There are 14 residues in the CDR3. V lost 2 bases and J lost 2, with 8 bases in between.

The chain combines TRBV27 with TRBJ2-2, with D possibly matching TRBD1 (5 bases). V lost 7 bases and J 3 bases, leaving 15 bases between the germline ends. CDR1 and CDR2 from the germline V gene are MNHEY and SMNVEV (reference sequence). The CDR3 length is 15 residues. The CDR3 here is CASTQGQGYTGELFF. The DNA for the CDR3 is TGTGCCAGCACCCAGGGCCAAGGATACACCGGGGAGCTGTTTTTT.

This clone came up a few times. The chain employs TRBV7-9 and TRBJ2-1; 9 nucleotides agree with TRBD1. CDR1 is SEHNR, CDR2 FQNEAQ, per germline (reference sequence). V lost 4 bases and J lost 5; bases outside the gene matches: 12. The CDR3 loop spans 17 amino acids. This chain's CDR3 is CASSSRDRGILNNEQFF. CDR3 nucleotide sequence: TGTGCCAGCAGCTCACGAGACAGGGGGATATTGAACAATGAGCAGTTCTTC. The full variable domain, rest sourced from reference TRBV7-9 and TRBJ2-1, is DTGVSQNPRHKITKRGQNVTFRCDPISEHNRLYWYRQTLGQGPEFLTYFQNEAQLEKSRLLSDRFSAERPKGSFSTLEIQRTEQGDSAMYLCASSSRDRGILNNEQFFGPGTRLTVL.

This clone was seen a few times. The same CDR3 arises from other DNA sequences in this sample as well. V is TRBV5-4 and J is TRBJ1-4; D is perhaps TRBD1 (6 bases). The CDR3 runs to 14 residues. Germline CDR1 is SGHNT and CDR2 is YYREEE (reference sequence). V gave up 5 bases and J gave up 7 bases, with 15 bases separating them. CDR3 in amino acids: CASSVQGAGEKLFF. In DNA form, the CDR3 reads TGTGCCAGCAGTGTACAGGGTGCAGGTGAAAAACTGTTTTTT.

This chain uses TRBV9 with TRBJ2-7; possible D gene TRBD2, 5 bases. Per the germline V gene, CDR1 is SGDLS and CDR2 is YYNGEE. The CDR3 sequence is 15 residues long. V was shortened by 0 bases and J by 5 bases, with 15 bases between the two germline ends. The CDR3, as DNA: TGTGCCAGCAGCGTAGAAGGGAGCAGGAACCACGAGCAGTACTTC. Translating it yields CASSVEGSRNHEQYF.

The chain joins TRBV14 to TRBJ2-5; TRBD2 matches 10 bases. The DNA end is a closer match to TRBJ2-7, so the J assignment may be wrong. CDR1 is SGHDN and CDR2 is FVKESK in the germline V gene. There are 16 residues in the CDR3. CDR3 DNA: TGTGCCAGCAGCCAAGAATCTAGCGGGAGTTCCCGCGAGCAGTACTTC. It encodes CASSQESSGSSREQYF.

This clone was seen only a few times. The chain links TRBV29-1 to TRBJ1-2; TRBD1 aligns across 12 bases. There are 14 residues in the CDR3. Trimming removed 4 bases from V and 7 bases from J; junction bases left unmatched: 7. From germline, CDR1 is SQVTM and CDR2 ANQGSEA. CDR3 DNA: TGCAGCGTTGGGGGGACAGGGGGCGGTTTTGGCTACACCTTC. Translated, it gives CSVGGTGGGFGYTF.

This rearrangement joins TRBV19 to TRBJ1-2; the D gene is possibly TRBD1 (5 bases). The germline V and J ends were trimmed by 0 bases and 6 bases, with 8 bases remaining between them. Germline loops: CDR1 LNHDA, CDR2 SQIVND (reference sequence). CDR3 length: 13 residues. The CDR3 sequence is CASSIEAGNGYTF. The CDR3 nucleotides are TGTGCCAGTAGTATAGAGGCAGGGAATGGCTACACCTTC. The variable domain in full, completed from reference TRBV19 and TRBJ1-2, reads DGGITQSPKYLFRKEGQNVTLSCEQNLNHDAMYWYRQDPGQGLRLIYYSQIVNDFQKGDIAEGYSVSREKKESFPLTVTSAQKNPTAFYLCASSIEAGNGYTFGSGTRLTVV.

This clone was recorded only once. The V call is TRBV27, the J call TRBJ2-1; 9 nucleotides match TRBD2. The trim removed 4 bases at V and 6 bases at J, leaving 16 bases unmatched. The CDR3 is 18 amino acids. Germline loops: CDR1 MNHEY, CDR2 SMNVEV (reference sequence). The DNA of the CDR3 is TGTGCCAGCAGTTCTTTTCGAGCGGGAGGCATGGTTGGCAATGAGCAGTTCTTC. It encodes CASSSFRAGGMVGNEQFF.

The chain joins TRBV2 to TRBJ2-1; 10 bases fit TRBD2. Trimming at V came to 6 bases and at J to 9 bases, leaving 11 bases not matched to a gene. This CDR3 spans 15 amino acids. Germline lookup yields CDR1 SNHLY and CDR2 FYNNEI. The CDR3 sequence: CASRVGLAAISEQFF. CDR3 in DNA: TGTGCCAGCAGGGTAGGACTAGCGGCTATAAGTGAGCAGTTCTTC.

The V and J genes are TRBV2 and TRBJ2-7, with 11 bases matching TRBD1. Germline V gene lookup returns CDR1 SNHLY and CDR2 FYNNEI. J lost 6 bases, V lost 5 bases, and 9 bases had no gene match. The CDR3 loop spans 15 amino acids. CDR3 DNA: TGTGCCAGCAGTTACCTCGGGACAGGGGGGATCGAGCAGTACTTC. Its protein product is CASSYLGTGGIEQYF.

V and J are TRBV5-6 and TRBJ1-1; the D gene is possibly TRBD1 (6 bases). The CDR3 runs to 15 residues. The V gene's germline CDR1 is SGHDT and CDR2 YYEEEE. Trimming cost V 3 bases and J 1 base, with 13 bases left between them. This CDR3 reads CASSSLLQGNTEAFF. The CDR3 DNA follows: TGTGCCAGCAGCTCACTCCTACAGGGGAACACTGAAGCTTTCTTT.

V gene TRBV30 combines with J gene TRBJ1-1; weak D call: TRBD1 (5 bases). CDR3 length equals 14 residues. Deletions cut 8 bases from V and 1 base from J, with 17 bases between. The germline gives CDR1 GTSNPN, CDR2 SVGIG (reference sequence). The CDR3 DNA reads TGTGCCAGCAGCATGGGGGGTTGGAACACTGAAGCTTTCTTT. Amino acids: CASSMGGWNTEAFF.

This chain uses TRBV2 with TRBJ1-5; TRBD1 matches at 9 bases. V lost 6 bases to trimming and J lost 2 bases; unmatched junction nucleotides: 5. This CDR3 has 15 residues. Germline V gene sequence: CDR1 SNHLY, CDR2 FYNNEI. CDR3 nucleotides: TGTGCCAGCAGCGGGACAGGGAGCGGCAATCAGCCCCAGCATTTT. It translates to CASSGTGSGNQPQHF.

This sequence joins TRBV4-1 and TRBJ2-7; 9 bases map to TRBD1. Per germline, CDR1 MGHRA and CDR2 YSYEKL. The CDR3 sequence is 14 residues long. V lost 4 bases and J lost 1; bases outside the gene matches: 2. CDR3 loop: CASSRGQGSYEQYF. CDR3 coding DNA: TGCGCCAGCAGCCGTGGACAGGGGTCCTACGAGCAGTACTTC.

The J gene is TRBJ2-7, the V gene TRBV7-8; 9 bases fit TRBD2. The V gene end was trimmed by 7 bases and the J gene end by 3 bases; junction bases not matched to a gene: 13. There are 16 residues in the CDR3. The germline CDR1 and CDR2 sequences are SGHVS and FQNEAQ. CDR3 region: CASTSLASGILYEQYF. The CDR3 nucleotides are TGTGCCAGCACCTCCCTTGCTAGCGGGATCCTCTACGAGCAGTACTTC.

This clone has more than one count but fewer than ten. J is TRBJ2-7 and V is TRBV28; D not resolved. The CDR3 is made up of 13 amino acids. CDR1 and CDR2 from the germline V gene are MDHEN and SYDVKM. Deletions cut 7 bases from V and 5 bases from J, with 15 bases between. The CDR3 region is CASTAGFIHEQYF. CDR3 DNA: TGTGCCAGCACGGCAGGATTCATCCACGAGCAGTACTTC.

This chain connects TRBV19 to TRBJ2-5; D may be TRBD1 (6 bases). CDR1 LNHDA and CDR2 SQIVND come from the germline V gene (reference sequence). The length of the CDR3 is 15 residues. V lost 5 bases, J lost 2 bases, and 15 bases lay in between. DNA for the CDR3: TGTGCCAGTAGTCCCATGACAGGCCGACAAGAGACCCAGTACTTC. It is translated as CASSPMTGRQETQYF.

V and J are TRBV20-1 and TRBJ2-1; D is ambiguous. Deletions cut 4 bases from V and 3 bases from J, with 4 bases between. The CDR3 spans 11 residues. Looked up from germline, CDR1 is DFQATT and CDR2 is SNEGSKA (reference sequence). For the CDR3, the DNA is TGCAGTGCTACAAACTACAATGAGCAGTTCTTC. Encoded protein: CSATNYNEQFF.

This clone has only a few counts. This sequence joins TRBV7-2 and TRBJ1-2; D unclear. Germline V gene data show CDR1 as SGHTA and CDR2 as FQGNSA. Trimming left V 1 base short and J 2 bases short, with 23 bases between. This CDR3 has 19 amino acids. This chain's CDR3 is CASSLEDAGLLYPNYGYTF. The CDR3 DNA reads as TGTGCCAGCAGCTTAGAAGATGCAGGCCTCCTTTACCCCAACTATGGCTACACCTTC.